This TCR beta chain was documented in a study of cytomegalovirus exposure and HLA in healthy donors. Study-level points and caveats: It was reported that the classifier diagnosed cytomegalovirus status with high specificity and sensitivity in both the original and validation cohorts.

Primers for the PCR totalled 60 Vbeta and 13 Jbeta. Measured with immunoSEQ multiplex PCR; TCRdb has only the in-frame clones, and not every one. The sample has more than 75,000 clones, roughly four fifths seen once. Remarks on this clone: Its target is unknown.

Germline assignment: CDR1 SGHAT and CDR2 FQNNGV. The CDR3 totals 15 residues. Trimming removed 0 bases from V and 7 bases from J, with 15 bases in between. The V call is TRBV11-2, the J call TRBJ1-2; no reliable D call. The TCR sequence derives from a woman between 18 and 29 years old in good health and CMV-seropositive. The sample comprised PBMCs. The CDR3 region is CASSLDVGQASGYTF. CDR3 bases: TGTGCCAGCAGCTTAGATGTCGGCCAAGCTAGTGGCTACACCTTC.